This T cell receptor beta chain was sequenced during a study of control samples from healthy donors and cancer patients (dated by TCRdb to the early 2020s). The library was obtained by the immunoSEQ multiplex PCR assay. TCRdb took over this immuneACCESS table, retaining in-frame rearrangements with V and J assigned. Such tables are incomplete; in checked studies, under half of the missing clones stem from an unresolved V gene, and the remainder is unexplained. The sample contains some 140,000 clones, around nine tenths of them found a single time. Just over 8.5% of the sample is held by the ten biggest clonotypes. About this clone itself: Its specific antigen is unknown. Per-base qualities were not stored, and no clone one base away is much larger.

The CDR3 runs 13 amino acids, cysteine and phenylalanine included. The kept DNA is CDR3 alone, 39 bases in frame from the first base. V is clipped by 5 bases and J by 7 bases, and the sequence between their germline boundaries is 12 bases long. The sample comprised blood. The V and J genes are TRBV12-3 or TRBV12-4 and TRBJ2-1; the D segment cannot be called with confidence. The receptor was isolated from a woman in her 30s in good health. The CDR3 here reads CASSPGPSNEQFF. The DNA is as follows: TGTGCCAGCAGTCCTGGACCCTCAAATGAGCAGTTCTTC.